This T cell receptor (beta chain) was identified during a study of T cell responses to AZD1222 COVID-19 vaccine. The method was immunoSEQ multiplex PCR; TCRdb's version includes in-frame clones alone and lacks a portion of them. The sample carries under 130,000 clones, 89% recorded once. The CDR3 sequence is 15 residues long. In germline, CDR1 is MDHEN, CDR2 SYDVKM. V dropped 10 bases and J dropped 4; count of bases not matched to a gene: 12. The sequenced sample was peripheral blood, obtained 28 days after the second AZD1222 dose. The TCR comes from an adult who received the AZD1222 COVID-19 vaccine. The chain links TRBV28 to TRBJ1-2; 10 nucleotides match TRBD1. CDR3 sequence: CAIGRRDRGGYGYTF. The CDR3 DNA follows: TGTGCCATCGGAAGACGGGACAGGGGAGGCTATGGCTACACCTTC.